This TCR beta chain was sequenced during a study of T cells in Graves' hyperthyroidism and ophthalmopathy. The source material, RNA transcripts, was used to amplify TCR beta CDR3 regions. HTBI primers were employed in a first-round RT-PCR of the TCR CDR3. TCRdb re-analysed the multiplex PCR reads in MiXCR, keeping a single row per CDR3 protein. The sample lists hundreds of thousands of distinct CDR3 sequences, about 45% seen once, with roughly 6.5% in the top ten. There are a few counts of this clonotype. Sequenced: peripheral blood or thyroid tissue (not recorded which). The sequence was obtained from an adult man with Graves' disease, either hyperthyroidism or ophthalmopathy (not recorded which).

The CDR3 sequence is CASSHARGLWETQYF. Here the CDR3 DNA reads TGTGCCAGCAGCCACGCGAGGGGTCTTTGGGAGACCCAGTACTTC. The rearrangement links TRBV12-3 or TRBV12-4 to TRBJ2-5, with D possibly called TRBD1 or TRBD2 (5 bases each). V lost 6 bases, J lost 5 bases, and 19 bases lay in between. This CDR3 has 15 residues.